These 11 T cell receptor beta chains share one sample of origin, sequenced in a study of type 1 regulatory T cells (dated by TCRdb to the early 2020s). Sequencer: Illumina MiSeq. TCRdb reworked the public reads: Q25 trimming with fastp, MiXCR clone assembly, productive beta chains retained. Each CDR3 protein appears once, grouped with its most common genes and DNA. In all, the sample holds about 18,000 distinct CDR3 sequences, and approximately 10% of those were seen once. The ten largest clones represent approximately 3% of the sample. Sequencing used CD4+ T cells, either the whole sample or a sorted fraction (not recorded which). The receptors stem from a human donor in good health.

There are many counts of this clonotype. The V and J genes are TRBV5-1 and TRBJ1-3; D unclear. V was shortened by 2 bases and J by 0 bases, with 9 bases between the two germline ends. This CDR3 region has 15 residues. From germline, CDR1 is SGHRS and CDR2 YFSETQ. The CDR3 coding sequence is TGCGCCAGCAGCTTTGACTACAGCTCTGGAAACACCATATATTTT. This codes for CASSFDYSSGNTIYF.

A word on this clonotype: This CDR3 fails to terminate in the conserved phenylalanine or tryptophan, so it likely reflects a read error. The genes are TRBV5-4 and TRBJ1-2; D is possibly TRBD1 (5 bases). Germline V gene data show CDR1 as SGHNT and CDR2 as YYREEE (reference sequence). CDR3 length equals 14 residues. The germline V and J ends were trimmed by 4 bases and 3 bases, with 13 bases remaining between them. Here the CDR3 DNA reads TGTGCCAGCAGCGTGGCCGGGGACCACTATGGCTACACCCTC. Residues: CASSVAGDHYGYTL.

As to this clonotype: One junction end does not reproduce the germline sequence, and a read error may be involved. V is TRBV29-1 and J is TRBJ1-1, with no clear D. CDR3 size: 10 residues. The germline V gene encodes CDR1 SQVTM and CDR2 ANQGSEA. The CDR3 DNA reads as TGCAGCTCCTCGGGCGCTGAAGTTTTCTTT. This encodes CSSSGAEVFF.

This clonotype occurred many times. The CDR3 loop reads CATLNREKLFF. In DNA, the CDR3 is TGTGCCACCCTCAACCGTGAAAAACTGTTTTTT. The gene calls are TRBV6-5 and TRBJ1-4, with no clear D. The V end was cut by 10 bases, the J end by 7 bases, with 10 bases between. The CDR3 sequence is 11 residues long. Germline values: CDR1 MNHEY, CDR2 SVGAGI.

This clonotype rates as medium-sized (0.01 to 0.1%). The chain has TRBV7-8 and TRBJ2-1; D gene uncertain. The CDR3 loop spans 13 amino acids. From germline, CDR1 is SGHVS and CDR2 FQNEAQ. V was shortened by 6 bases and J by 6 bases, with 12 bases between the two germline ends. CDR3 amino acids: CASSLSPGNEQFF. For the CDR3, the DNA is TGTGCCAGCAGTTTGAGTCCTGGCAATGAGCAGTTCTTC.

Many counts were recorded for this clonotype. The J gene is TRBJ2-6, the V gene TRBV7-9; D is ambiguous. V lost 5 bases and J lost 5, with 13 bases in between. Germline V CDR1 and CDR2: SEHNR, FQNEAQ (reference sequence). The CDR3 is made up of 15 amino acids. The CDR3 DNA reads as TGTGCCAGCAGCGTCCGAGGATCGCGGGCCAACGTCCTGACTTTC. This gives the protein CASSVRGSRANVLTF.

The chain has TRBV7-9 and TRBJ1-2; no reliable D call. V lost 1 base and J lost 2, with 5 bases in between. This CDR3 region has 13 residues. Germline CDR1 reads SEHNR; CDR2 reads FQNEAQ (reference sequence). CDR3 residues: CASSLDQNYGYTF. The CDR3 bases are TGTGCCAGCAGCTTAGATCAGAACTATGGCTACACCTTC.

For this clonotype: This may stem from a read error, because a much larger clone lies one nucleotide away. The V and J genes are TRBV7-2 and TRBJ1-2; TRBD1 agrees at 7 bases. The CDR3 is made up of 14 amino acids. Germline loops: CDR1 SGHTA, CDR2 FQGNSA. With V trimmed by 7 bases and J by 8 bases, 13 bases remained unmatched. The CDR3 spells CASTKKTGAKGYTF. In DNA, the CDR3 is TGTGCCAGCACCAAAAAAACAGGGGCGAAGGGCTACACCTTC.

The table lists this clonotype with a few counts. This chain connects TRBV5-1 to TRBJ2-3, with D tentatively TRBD1 (5 bases). Germline V gene lookup returns CDR1 SGHRS and CDR2 YFSETQ. This CDR3 comprises 14 residues. The germline V and J ends were trimmed by 2 bases and 1 base, with 8 bases remaining between them. CDR3 region: CASSLGHGTDTQYF. The CDR3 coding sequence is TGCGCCAGCAGCTTAGGACACGGCACAGATACGCAGTATTTT.

The V gene is TRBV30, the J gene TRBJ2-5, with D uncertain. The CDR3 runs 16 residues. V lost 4 bases to trimming and J lost 5 bases, with 23 bases between them. The germline gives CDR1 GTSNPN, CDR2 SVGIG (reference sequence). The CDR3 loop reads CAWTETGRSGVETQYF. The CDR3 coding sequence is TGTGCCTGGACTGAAACTGGGCGGAGTGGAGTGGAGACCCAGTACTTC.

The chain couples TRBV7-9 to TRBJ1-2; D call uncertain. The germline V and J ends were trimmed by 8 bases and 7 bases, with 17 bases remaining between them. The CDR3 is 13 residues long. Germline lookup yields CDR1 SEHNR and CDR2 FQNEAQ (reference sequence). This CDR3 reads CASRRDEAGGYTF. The DNA of the CDR3 is TGTGCCAGCCGCCGGGATGAGGCGGGTGGCTACACCTTC.